This T cell receptor (beta chain) was recovered during a study of blood T cell repertoires in COVID-19. Study-wide context: COVID-19 samples collected from the United States, Italy and Spain covered acute and convalescent phases. T cells, B-cell-depleted T cells, or PBMCs supplied cDNA or gDNA.

Source study methods: Reference gene primer amplification gave estimated nucleated cell counts. Some clones are missing from TCRdb's copy, which holds only in-frame ones; the method was immunoSEQ multiplex PCR. V, J and clone size derive from that table, while D and trimming were established from the DNA sequence. The table records under 65,000 clones, approximately 90% of them present only once. Germline lookup yields CDR1 MNHEY and CDR2 SVGAGI. Germline trimming cut 8 bases from V and 2 bases from J; bases unmatched to any gene: 6. The CDR3 sequence is 15 residues long. This clonotype was sampled from a man aged 55 to 70 with acute or convalescent COVID-19. The specimen sequenced was peripheral blood. The genes are TRBV6-5 and TRBJ1-5, with 10 bases fitting TRBD1. The CDR3: CASSTGGEGNQPQHF. The CDR3, as DNA: TGTGCCAGCTCGACAGGGGGCGAGGGCAATCAGCCCCAGCATTTT.